Each of the 6 T cell receptor beta chains below was sequenced from the same sample in a study of blood T cell repertoires in COVID-19. The method was immunoSEQ multiplex PCR; TCRdb's version includes in-frame clones alone and lacks a portion of them. The repertoire consists of about 270,000 clones, with 86% occurring once and the leading ten covering approximately 8.2%. The sequencing sample was made of peripheral blood. The receptor source for this set is a man aged 40-50 years with active or convalescent COVID-19.

The chain uses TRBV18 and TRBJ2-5, with TRBD1 as a possible D gene (6 bases). CDR3 length: 15 amino acids. CDR1 is KGHSH, CDR2 LQKENI, per germline. Trimming removed 3 bases from V and 5 bases from J, with 16 bases in between. The CDR3 sequence: CASSPGTGIVETQYF. The CDR3 DNA reads TGTGCCAGCTCACCGGGCACAGGGATCGTCGAGACCCAGTACTTC.

The genes are TRBV5-1 and TRBJ2-7; possible D gene TRBD1, 6 bases. The CDR3 has 15 residues. Trimming pared 4 bases from V and 6 bases from J, leaving 20 bases between. Germline V gives CDR1 SGHRS, CDR2 YFSETQ. CDR3 loop: CASSPPGTSFTEQYF. The CDR3 DNA follows: TGCGCCAGCAGCCCTCCCGGGACATCCTTCACCGAGCAGTACTTC.

The chain uses TRBV6-6 and TRBJ1-3, with 9 nucleotides matching TRBD1. CDR3 length: 15 amino acids. CDR1 is MNHNY, CDR2 SVGAGI, per germline (reference sequence). V was clipped by 6 bases and J by 4 bases; unmatched bases: 7. CDR3 region: CASSKTGGFGNTIYF. The CDR3 nucleotides read TGTGCCAGCAGCAAAACAGGGGGCTTCGGAAACACCATATATTTT.

This rearrangement joins TRBV7-3 to TRBJ1-6, with D possibly being TRBD1 (5 bases). With 5 bases removed from V and 0 bases from J, the gap between germline ends came to 11 bases. Germline loops: CDR1 SGHTA, CDR2 FQGTGA. The CDR3 contains 16 residues. CDR3 sequence (DNA): TGTGCCAGCAGCGAGACAGCTCGCTCCTATAATTCACCCCTCCACTTT. This encodes CASSETARSYNSPLHF.

This rearrangement joins TRBV5-1 to TRBJ2-2; TRBD2 aligns across 9 bases. Trimming at V came to 1 base and at J to 2 bases, leaving 6 bases not matched to a gene. This CDR3 is built from 17 residues. The germline V gene has CDR1 SGHRS and CDR2 YFSETQ. The CDR3 nucleotides are TGCGCCAGCAGCTTGAAACTAGCGGGCGATAACACCGGGGAGCTGTTTTTT. Translation gives CASSLKLAGDNTGELFF.

The chain links TRBV5-6 to TRBJ1-2, with TRBD1 as a possible D gene (6 bases). This CDR3 has 14 residues. Trimming took off 1 base at V and 5 bases at J, with 12 bases between the two ends. In germline, CDR1 is SGHDT, CDR2 YYEEEE. CDR3 nucleotide sequence: TGTGCCAGCAGCTTGTTAGACAGGCTGTATGGCTACACCTTC. It specifies CASSLLDRLYGYTF.